This is a list of T cell receptor beta chains from one sample in a study of vaccination and CD4 T cells after COVID-19. TCRdb re-derived calls from the PCR reads in MiXCR, one entry per CDR3 protein. The table has about 23,000 distinct CDR3 sequences, about 53% seen once. These receptors have no known antigen. Sequencing input: CD4+ T cells from blood, cultured in vitro. Receptor source: a human donor who had recovered from COVID-19. The CDR3 runs from the conserved cysteine through the conserved F or W. A D gene is named only where the DNA matches it firmly. Clone size is not always given. Where it is, it says once, few, many or a class for expanded clones.

d_gene	v_gene	j_gene	abundance	CDR3nt	CDR3aa
TRBD1	TRBV14	TRBJ1-2	-	TGTGCCAGCAGCCAAGTCGGACAGGGTTGGGGCTACACCTTC	CASSQVGQGWGYTF
TRBD2	TRBV9	TRBJ2-1	-	TGTGCCAGCAGCGTAGCGGGAGGCTCCTACAATGAGCAGTTCTTC	CASSVAGGSYNEQFF
-	TRBV21-1	TRBJ1-6	few	TGTGCCAGCAGCAAACGTGGAGGGGACCCCATTTTTTCACCCCTCCACTTT	CASSKRGGDPIFSPLHF
-	TRBV12-3/TRBV12-4	TRBJ1-2	few	TGTGCCAGCAGTTGGGGGGCTGGTGGCTACACCTTC	CASSWGAGGYTF
-	TRBV18	TRBJ1-1	-	TGTGCCAGCTCATCTAACCGGGGTAACACTGAAGCTTTCTTT	CASSSNRGNTEAFF
-	TRBV30	TRBJ1-1	-	TGTGCCTGGAGGCGGGACACAAAGAACACTGAAGCTTTCTTT	CAWRRDTKNTEAFF
TRBD1	TRBV4-2	TRBJ1-2	-	TGTGCCAGCAGCCAAGATGGGACAGGGGTCGATTATGGCTACACCTTC	CASSQDGTGVDYGYTF
-	TRBV15	TRBJ1-1	few	TGTGCCACCAGCAGAGATTTGAACACTGAAGCTTTCTTT	CATSRDLNTEAFF
-	TRBV24-1	TRBJ2-3	-	TGTGCCACCAGTGATCCAGGACTCACAGATACGCAGTATTTT	CATSDPGLTDTQYF
TRBD1	TRBV6-1	TRBJ1-5	-	TGTGCCACTTCAACAGGGGCCCCCGGGAGCAATCAGCCCCAGCATTTT	CATSTGAPGSNQPQHF
TRBD1	TRBV11-3	TRBJ1-4	-	TGTGCCAGTGGGGACAGATCTAATGAAAAACTGTTTTTT	CASGDRSNEKLFF
-	TRBV20-1	TRBJ1-1	-	TGCAGTGCTAGACAGACAGCTGAAGCTTTCTTT	CSARQTAEAFF
-	TRBV12-3/TRBV12-4	TRBJ1-1	-	TGTGCCAGCAGTTTTAAGATCGGGACTGGAGCTTTCTTT	CASSFKIGTGAFF
TRBD1	TRBV28	TRBJ1-3	-	TGTGCCAGCAGTCTCATGGGACAGGGAACATCTGGAAACACCATATATTTT	CASSLMGQGTSGNTIYF
-	TRBV2	TRBJ2-2	few	TGTGCCAGCTCCCGGGTAGGGTCCACCGGGGAGCTGTTTTTT	CASSRVGSTGELFF
-	TRBV2	TRBJ1-6	-	TGTGCCGGCAGTGAACTGCCAGCCAATTCACCCCTCCACTTT	CAGSELPANSPLHF
-	TRBV27	TRBJ2-3	-	TGTGCCAGCAGTTCTTGTGGCGGGAGCACAGATACGCAGTATTTT	CASSSCGGSTDTQYF